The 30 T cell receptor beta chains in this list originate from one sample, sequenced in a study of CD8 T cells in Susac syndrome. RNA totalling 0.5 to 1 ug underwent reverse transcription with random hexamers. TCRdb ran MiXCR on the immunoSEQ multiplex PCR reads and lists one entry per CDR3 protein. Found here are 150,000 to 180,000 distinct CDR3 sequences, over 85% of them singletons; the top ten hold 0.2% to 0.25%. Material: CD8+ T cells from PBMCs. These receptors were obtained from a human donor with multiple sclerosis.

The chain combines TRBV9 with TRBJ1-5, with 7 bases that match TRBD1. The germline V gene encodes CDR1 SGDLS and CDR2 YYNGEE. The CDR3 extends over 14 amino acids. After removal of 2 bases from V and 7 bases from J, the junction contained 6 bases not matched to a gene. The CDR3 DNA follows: TGTGCCAGCAGCGTTGGACAGACAGGGCAGCCCCAGCATTTT. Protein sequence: CASSVGQTGQPQHF.

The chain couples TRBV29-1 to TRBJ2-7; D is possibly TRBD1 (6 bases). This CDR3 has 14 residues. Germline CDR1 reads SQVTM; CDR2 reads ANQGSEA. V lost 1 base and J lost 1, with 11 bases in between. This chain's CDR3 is CSVEAPGTSYEQYF. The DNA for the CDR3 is TGCAGCGTTGAAGCCCCAGGGACATCCTACGAGCAGTACTTC.

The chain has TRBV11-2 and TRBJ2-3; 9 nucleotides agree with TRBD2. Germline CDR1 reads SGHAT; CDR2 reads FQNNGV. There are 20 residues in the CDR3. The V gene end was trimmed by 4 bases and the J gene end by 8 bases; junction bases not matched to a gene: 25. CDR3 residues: CASSWSSPIAVAGVRGTQYF. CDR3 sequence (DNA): TGTGCCAGCAGCTGGTCCTCTCCAATCGCGGTAGCGGGGGTTAGAGGTACGCAGTATTTT.

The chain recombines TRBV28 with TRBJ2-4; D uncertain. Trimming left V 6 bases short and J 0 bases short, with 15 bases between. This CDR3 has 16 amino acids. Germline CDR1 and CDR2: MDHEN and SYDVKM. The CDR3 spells CASRPTTDLAKNIQYF. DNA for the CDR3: TGTGCCAGCAGGCCTACCACAGACCTAGCCAAAAACATTCAGTACTTC.

The CDR3, as DNA: TGCAGCGTTGGGCTAGCGGGGAGAACCGGGGAGCTGTTTTTT. This encodes CSVGLAGRTGELFF. The chain carries TRBV29-1 and TRBJ2-2; 9 nucleotides match TRBD2. V dropped 4 bases and J dropped 5; count of bases not matched to a gene: 5. The germline gives CDR1 SQVTM, CDR2 ANQGSEA. This CDR3 region has 14 residues.

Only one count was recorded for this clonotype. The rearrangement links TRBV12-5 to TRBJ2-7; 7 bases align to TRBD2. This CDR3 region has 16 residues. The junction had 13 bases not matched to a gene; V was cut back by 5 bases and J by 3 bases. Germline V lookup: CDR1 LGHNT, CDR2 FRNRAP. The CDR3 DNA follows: TGTGCTAGTGGTGGGGGACTATCGGCGAAATACTACGAGCAGTACTTC. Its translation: CASGGGLSAKYYEQYF.

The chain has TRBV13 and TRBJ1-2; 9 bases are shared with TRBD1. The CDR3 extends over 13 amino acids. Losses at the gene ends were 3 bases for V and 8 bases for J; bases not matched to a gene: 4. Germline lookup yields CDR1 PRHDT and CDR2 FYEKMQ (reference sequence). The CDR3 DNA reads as TGTGCCAGCAGCTTGGGACAGGGCGGCGGCTACACCTTC. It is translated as CASSLGQGGGYTF. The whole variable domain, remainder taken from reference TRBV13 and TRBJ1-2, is AAGVIQSPRHLIKEKRETATLKCYPIPRHDTVYWYQQGPGQDPQFLISFYEKMQSDKGSIPDRFSAQQFSDYHSELNMSSLELGDSALYFCASSLGQGGGYTFGSGTRLTVV.

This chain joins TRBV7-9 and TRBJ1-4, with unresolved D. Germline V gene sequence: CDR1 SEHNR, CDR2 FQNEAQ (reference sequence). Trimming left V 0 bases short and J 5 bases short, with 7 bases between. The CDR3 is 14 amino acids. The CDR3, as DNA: TGTGCCAGCAGCTTAGCGCGGAGAAATGAAAAACTGTTTTTT. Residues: CASSLARRNEKLFF.

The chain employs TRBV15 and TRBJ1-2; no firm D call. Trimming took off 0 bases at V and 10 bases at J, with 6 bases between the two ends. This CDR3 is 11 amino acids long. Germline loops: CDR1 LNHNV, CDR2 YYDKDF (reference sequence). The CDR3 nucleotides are TGTGCCACCAGCAGAGATATTTTCTACACCTTC. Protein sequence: CATSRDIFYTF.

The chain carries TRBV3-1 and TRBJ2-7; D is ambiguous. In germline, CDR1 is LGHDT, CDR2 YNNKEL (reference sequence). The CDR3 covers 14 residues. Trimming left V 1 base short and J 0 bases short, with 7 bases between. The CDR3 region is CASSQVGPSYEQYF. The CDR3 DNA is TGTGCCAGCAGCCAAGTAGGGCCCTCCTACGAGCAGTACTTC.

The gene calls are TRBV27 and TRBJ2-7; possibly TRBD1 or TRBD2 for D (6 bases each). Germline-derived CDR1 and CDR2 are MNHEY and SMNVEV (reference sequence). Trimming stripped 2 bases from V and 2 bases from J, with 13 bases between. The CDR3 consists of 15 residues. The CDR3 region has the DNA TGTGCCAGCAGTTTAGGAAAGGGGGAGGCCTACGAGCAGTACTTC. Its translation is CASSLGKGEAYEQYF.

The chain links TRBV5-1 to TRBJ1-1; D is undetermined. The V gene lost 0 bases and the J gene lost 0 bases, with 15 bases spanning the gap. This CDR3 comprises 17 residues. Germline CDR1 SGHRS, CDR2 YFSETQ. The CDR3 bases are TGCGCCAGCAGCTTGGGAGACGGCAGCATCATGAACACTGAAGCTTTCTTT. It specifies CASSLGDGSIMNTEAFF.

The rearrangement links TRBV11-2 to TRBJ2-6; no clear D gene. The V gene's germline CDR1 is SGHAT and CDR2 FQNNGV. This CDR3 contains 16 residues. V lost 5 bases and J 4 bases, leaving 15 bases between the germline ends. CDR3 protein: CASSMPIGSGANVLTF. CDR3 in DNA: TGTGCCAGCAGCATGCCGATAGGGTCCGGGGCCAACGTCCTGACTTTC.

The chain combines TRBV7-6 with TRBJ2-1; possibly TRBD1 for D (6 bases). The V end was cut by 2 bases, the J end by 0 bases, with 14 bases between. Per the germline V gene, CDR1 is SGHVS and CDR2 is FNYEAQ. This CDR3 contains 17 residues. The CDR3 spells CASSLNPGHSSYNEQFF. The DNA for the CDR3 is TGTGCCAGCAGCTTAAATCCGGGACACAGCTCCTACAATGAGCAGTTCTTC.

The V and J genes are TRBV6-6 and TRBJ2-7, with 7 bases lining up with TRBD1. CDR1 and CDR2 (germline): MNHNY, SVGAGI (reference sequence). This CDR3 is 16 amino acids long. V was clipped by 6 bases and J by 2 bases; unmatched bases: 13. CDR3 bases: TGTGCCAGCAGCCCGACCTCCGGGACAGAAGCCTACGAGCAGTACTTC. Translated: CASSPTSGTEAYEQYF.

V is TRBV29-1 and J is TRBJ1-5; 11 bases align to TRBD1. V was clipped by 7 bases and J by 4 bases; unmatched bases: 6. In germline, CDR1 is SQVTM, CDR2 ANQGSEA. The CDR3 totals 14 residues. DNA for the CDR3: TGCAGCGCGGGGGACAGGGGGAAAAATCAGCCCCAGCATTTT. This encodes CSAGDRGKNQPQHF.

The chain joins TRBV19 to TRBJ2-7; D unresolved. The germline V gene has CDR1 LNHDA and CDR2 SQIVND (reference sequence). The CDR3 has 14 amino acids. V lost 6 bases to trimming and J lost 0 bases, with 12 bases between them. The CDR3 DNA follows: TGTGCCAGTAGCCCCGGCCTTGGCTCCTACGAGCAGTACTTC. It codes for CASSPGLGSYEQYF.

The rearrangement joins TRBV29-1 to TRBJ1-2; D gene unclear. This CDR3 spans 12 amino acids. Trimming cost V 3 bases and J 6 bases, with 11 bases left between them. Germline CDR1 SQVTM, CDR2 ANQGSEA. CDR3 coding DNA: TGCAGCGTTGATGGCAGAGGGAATGGCTACACCTTC. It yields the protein CSVDGRGNGYTF. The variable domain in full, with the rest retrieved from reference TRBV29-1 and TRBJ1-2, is SAVISQKPSRDICQRGTSLTIQCQVDSQVTMMFWYRQQPGQSLTLIATANQGSEATYESGFVIDKFPISRPNLTFSTLTVSNMSPEDSSIYLCSVDGRGNGYTFGSGTRLTVV.

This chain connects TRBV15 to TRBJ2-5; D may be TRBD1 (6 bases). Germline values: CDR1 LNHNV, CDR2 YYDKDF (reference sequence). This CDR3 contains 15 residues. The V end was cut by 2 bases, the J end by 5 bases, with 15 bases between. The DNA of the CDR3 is TGTGCCACCAGCAGACCACAGGGAGTGGGGGAGACCCAGTACTTC. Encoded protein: CATSRPQGVGETQYF.

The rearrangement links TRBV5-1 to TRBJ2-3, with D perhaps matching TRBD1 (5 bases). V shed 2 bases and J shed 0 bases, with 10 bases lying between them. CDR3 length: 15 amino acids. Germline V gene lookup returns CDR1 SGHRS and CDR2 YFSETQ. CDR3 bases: TGCGCCAGCAGCTTCCAGACAGAAAGCACAGATACGCAGTATTTT. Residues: CASSFQTESTDTQYF. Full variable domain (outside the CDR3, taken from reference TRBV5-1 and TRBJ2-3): KAGVTQTPRYLIKTRGQQVTLSCSPISGHRSVSWYQQTPGQGLQFLFEYFSETQRNKGNFPGRFSGRQFSNSRSEMNVSTLELGDSALYLCASSFQTESTDTQYFGPGTRLTVL.

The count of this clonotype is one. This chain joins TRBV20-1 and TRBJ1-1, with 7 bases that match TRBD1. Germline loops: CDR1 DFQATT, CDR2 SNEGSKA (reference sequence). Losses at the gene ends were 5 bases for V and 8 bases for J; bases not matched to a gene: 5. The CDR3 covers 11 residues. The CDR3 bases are TGCAGTGCTGCCCCGGACAGGGAAGCTTTCTTT. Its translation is CSAAPDREAFF.

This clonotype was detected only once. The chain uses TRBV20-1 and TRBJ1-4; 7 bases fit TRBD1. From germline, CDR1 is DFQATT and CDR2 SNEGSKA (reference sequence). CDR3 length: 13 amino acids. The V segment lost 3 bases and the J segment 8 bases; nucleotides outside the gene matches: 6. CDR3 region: CSASDRAWEKLFF. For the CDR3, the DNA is TGCAGTGCTAGCGACAGGGCCTGGGAAAAACTGTTTTTT.

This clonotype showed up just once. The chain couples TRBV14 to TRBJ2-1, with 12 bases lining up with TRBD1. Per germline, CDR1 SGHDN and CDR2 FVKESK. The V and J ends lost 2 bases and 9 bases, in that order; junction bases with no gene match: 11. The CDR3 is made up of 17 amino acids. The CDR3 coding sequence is TGTGCCAGCAGCCAACCCACGGGACAGGGGGCGCTTCGTGAGCAGTTCTTC. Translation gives CASSQPTGQGALREQFF.

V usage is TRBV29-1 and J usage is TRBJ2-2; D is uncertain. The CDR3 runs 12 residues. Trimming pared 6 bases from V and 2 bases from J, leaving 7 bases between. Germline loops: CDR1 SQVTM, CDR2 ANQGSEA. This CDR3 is CSVQGNTGELFF. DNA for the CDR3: TGCAGCGTCCAAGGAAACACCGGGGAGCTGTTTTTT.

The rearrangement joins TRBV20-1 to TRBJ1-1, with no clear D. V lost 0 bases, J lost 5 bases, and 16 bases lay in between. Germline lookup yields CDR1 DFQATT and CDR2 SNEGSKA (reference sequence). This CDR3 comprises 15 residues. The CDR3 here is CSARDRAQVGTEAFF. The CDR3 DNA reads TGCAGTGCTAGAGATCGGGCTCAGGTTGGGACTGAAGCTTTCTTT.

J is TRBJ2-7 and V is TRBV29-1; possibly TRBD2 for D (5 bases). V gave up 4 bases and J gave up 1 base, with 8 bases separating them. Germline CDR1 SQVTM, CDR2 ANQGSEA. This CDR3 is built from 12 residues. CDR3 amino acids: CSVVRESYEQYF. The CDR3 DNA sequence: TGCAGCGTTGTGAGGGAATCCTACGAGCAGTACTTC.

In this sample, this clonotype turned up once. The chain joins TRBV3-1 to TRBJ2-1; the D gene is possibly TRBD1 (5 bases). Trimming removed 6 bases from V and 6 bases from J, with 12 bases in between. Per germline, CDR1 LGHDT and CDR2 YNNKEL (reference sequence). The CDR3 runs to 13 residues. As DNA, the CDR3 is TGTGCCAGCAGTGAGGACATGTCCAATGAGCAGTTCTTC. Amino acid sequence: CASSEDMSNEQFF.

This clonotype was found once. The CDR3 bases are TGCAGCGTTGTGGGCTCTTCGTACGAGCAGTACTTC. Protein: CSVVGSSYEQYF. The chain joins TRBV29-1 to TRBJ2-7; D remains ambiguous. Germline CDR1 reads SQVTM; CDR2 reads ANQGSEA. V dropped 4 bases and J dropped 4 bases, with 11 bases sitting between them. The CDR3 has 12 residues.

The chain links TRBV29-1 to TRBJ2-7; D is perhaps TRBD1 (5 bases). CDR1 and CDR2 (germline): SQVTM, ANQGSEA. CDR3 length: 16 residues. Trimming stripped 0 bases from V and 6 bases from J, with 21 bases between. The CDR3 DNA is TGCAGCGTTGAAGAGCCTTCAGGGCTTAGGCAGGGCGAGCAGTACTTC. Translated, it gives CSVEEPSGLRQGEQYF.

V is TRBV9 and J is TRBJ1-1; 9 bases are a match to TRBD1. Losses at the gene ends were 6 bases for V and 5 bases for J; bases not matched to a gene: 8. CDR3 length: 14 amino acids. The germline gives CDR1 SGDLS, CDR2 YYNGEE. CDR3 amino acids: CASTAGDRVTEAFF. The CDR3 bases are TGTGCCAGCACCGCTGGGGACAGGGTTACTGAAGCTTTCTTT.